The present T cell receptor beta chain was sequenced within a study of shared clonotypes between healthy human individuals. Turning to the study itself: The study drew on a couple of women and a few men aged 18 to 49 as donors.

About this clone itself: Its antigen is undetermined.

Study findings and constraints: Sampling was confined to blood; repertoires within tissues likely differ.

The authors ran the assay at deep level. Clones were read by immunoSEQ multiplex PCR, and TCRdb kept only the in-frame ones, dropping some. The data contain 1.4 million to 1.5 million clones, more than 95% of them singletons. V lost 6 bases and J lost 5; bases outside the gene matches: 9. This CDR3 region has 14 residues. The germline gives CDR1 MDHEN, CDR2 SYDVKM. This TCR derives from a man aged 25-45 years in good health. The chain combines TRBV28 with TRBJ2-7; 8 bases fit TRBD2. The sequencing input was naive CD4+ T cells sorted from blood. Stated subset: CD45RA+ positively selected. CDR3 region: CASSLRGGKNEQYF. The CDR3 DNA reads TGTGCCAGCAGCCTCCGGGGGGGGAAGAACGAGCAGTACTTC.